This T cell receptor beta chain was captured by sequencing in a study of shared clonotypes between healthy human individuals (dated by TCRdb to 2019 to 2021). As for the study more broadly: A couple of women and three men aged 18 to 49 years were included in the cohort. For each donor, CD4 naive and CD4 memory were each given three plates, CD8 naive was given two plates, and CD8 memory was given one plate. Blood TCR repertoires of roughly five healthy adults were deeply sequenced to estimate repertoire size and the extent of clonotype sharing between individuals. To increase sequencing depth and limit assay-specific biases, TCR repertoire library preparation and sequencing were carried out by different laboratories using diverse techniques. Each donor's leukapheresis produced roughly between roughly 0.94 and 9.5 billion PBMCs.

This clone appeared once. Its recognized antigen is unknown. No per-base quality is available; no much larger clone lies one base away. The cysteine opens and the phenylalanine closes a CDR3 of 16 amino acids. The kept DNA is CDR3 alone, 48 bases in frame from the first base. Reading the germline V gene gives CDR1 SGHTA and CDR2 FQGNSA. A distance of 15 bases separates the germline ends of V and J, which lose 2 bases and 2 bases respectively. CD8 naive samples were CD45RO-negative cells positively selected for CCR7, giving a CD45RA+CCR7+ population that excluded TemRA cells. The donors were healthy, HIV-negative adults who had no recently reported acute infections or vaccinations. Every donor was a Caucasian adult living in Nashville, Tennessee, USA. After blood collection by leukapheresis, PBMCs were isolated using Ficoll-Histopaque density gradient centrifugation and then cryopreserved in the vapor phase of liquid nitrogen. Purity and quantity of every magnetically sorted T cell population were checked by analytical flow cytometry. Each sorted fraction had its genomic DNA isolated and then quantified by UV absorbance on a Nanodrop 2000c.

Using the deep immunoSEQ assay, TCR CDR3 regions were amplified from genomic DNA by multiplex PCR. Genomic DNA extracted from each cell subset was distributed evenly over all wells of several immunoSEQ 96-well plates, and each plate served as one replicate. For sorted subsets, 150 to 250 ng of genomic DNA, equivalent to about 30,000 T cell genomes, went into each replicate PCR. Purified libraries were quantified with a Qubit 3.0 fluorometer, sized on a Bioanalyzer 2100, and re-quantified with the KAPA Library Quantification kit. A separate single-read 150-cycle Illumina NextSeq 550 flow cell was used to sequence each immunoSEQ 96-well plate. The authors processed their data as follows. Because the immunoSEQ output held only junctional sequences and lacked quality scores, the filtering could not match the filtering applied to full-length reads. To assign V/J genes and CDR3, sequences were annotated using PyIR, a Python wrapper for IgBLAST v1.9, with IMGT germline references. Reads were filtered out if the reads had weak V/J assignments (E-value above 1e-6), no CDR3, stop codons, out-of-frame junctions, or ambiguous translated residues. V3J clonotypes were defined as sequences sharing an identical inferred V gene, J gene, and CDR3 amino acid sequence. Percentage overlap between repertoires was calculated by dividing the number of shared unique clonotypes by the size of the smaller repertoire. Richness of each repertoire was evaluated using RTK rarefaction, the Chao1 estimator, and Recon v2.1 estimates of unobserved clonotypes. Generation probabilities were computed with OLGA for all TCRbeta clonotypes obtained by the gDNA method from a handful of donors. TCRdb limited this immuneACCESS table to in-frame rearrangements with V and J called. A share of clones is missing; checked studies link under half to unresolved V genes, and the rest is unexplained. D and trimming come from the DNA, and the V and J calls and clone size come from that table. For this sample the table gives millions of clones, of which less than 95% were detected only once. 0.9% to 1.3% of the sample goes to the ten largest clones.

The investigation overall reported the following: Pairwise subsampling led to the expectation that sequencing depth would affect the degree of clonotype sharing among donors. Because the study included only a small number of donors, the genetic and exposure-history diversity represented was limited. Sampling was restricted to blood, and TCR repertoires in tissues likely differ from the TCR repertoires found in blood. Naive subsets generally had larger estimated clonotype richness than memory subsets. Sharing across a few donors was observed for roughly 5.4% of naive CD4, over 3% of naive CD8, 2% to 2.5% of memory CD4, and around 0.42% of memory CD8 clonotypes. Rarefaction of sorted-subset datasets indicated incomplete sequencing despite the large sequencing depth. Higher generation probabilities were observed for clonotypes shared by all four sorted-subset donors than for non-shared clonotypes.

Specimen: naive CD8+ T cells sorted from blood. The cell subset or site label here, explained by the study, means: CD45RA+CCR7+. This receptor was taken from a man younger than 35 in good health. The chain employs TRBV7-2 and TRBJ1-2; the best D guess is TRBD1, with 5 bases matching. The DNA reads TGTGCCAGCAGCTTAAGCTCCAGGGACCTAAACTATGGCTACACCTTC. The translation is CASSLSSRDLNYGYTF.